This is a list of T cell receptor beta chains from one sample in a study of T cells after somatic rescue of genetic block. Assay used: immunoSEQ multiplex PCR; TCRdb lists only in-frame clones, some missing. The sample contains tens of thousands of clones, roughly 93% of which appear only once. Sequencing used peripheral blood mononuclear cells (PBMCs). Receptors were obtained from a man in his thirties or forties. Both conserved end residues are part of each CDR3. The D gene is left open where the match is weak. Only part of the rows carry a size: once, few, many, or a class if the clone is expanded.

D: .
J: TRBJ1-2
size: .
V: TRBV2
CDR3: CASSVPPGRGNYGYTF
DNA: TGTGCCAGCAGTGTTCCCCCAGGACGGGGGAATTATGGCTACACCTTC

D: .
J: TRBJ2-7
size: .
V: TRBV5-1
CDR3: CASSLEGTGYEQYF
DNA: TGCGCCAGCAGCTTGGAGGGGACCGGCTACGAGCAGTACTTC

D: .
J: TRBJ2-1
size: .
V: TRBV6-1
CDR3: CASSEDSQATYNEQFF
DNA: TGTGCCAGCAGTGAAGACAGTCAGGCTACCTACAATGAGCAGTTCTTC

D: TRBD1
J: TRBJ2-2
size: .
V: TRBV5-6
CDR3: CASSPRTGGTGELFF
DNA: TGTGCCAGCAGCCCAAGGACAGGGGGTACCGGGGAGCTGTTTTTT

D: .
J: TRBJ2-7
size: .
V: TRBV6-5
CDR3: CASSFNRAMNEQYF
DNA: TGTGCCAGCAGTTTCAACAGGGCTATGAACGAGCAGTACTTC

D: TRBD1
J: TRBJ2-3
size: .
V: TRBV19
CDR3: CASSLLLGQGEKSSTDTQYF
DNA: TGTGCCAGTAGCCTATTGCTGGGACAGGGGGAAAAATCTAGCACAGATACGCAGTATTTT

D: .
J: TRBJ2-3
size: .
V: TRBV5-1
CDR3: CASSWGNPGDTQYF
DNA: TGCGCCAGCAGCTGGGGAAACCCGGGAGATACGCAGTATTTT

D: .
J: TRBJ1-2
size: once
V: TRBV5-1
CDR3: CASSLEGRYGYTF
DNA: TGCGCCAGCAGCTTGGAGGGCCGCTATGGCTACACCTTC

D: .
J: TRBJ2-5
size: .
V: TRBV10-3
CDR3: CAMAGQVGETQYF
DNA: TGTGCCATGGCGGGGCAGGTGGGAGAGACCCAGTACTTC

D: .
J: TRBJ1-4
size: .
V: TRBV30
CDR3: CAWSTTGWGGEKLFF
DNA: TGTGCCTGGAGTACCACGGGGTGGGGAGGAGAAAAACTGTTTTTT

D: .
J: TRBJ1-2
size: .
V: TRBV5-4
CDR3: CASSRGGGALANYGYTF
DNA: TGTGCCAGCAGCCGCGGGGGGGGTGCACTAGCTAACTATGGCTACACCTTC

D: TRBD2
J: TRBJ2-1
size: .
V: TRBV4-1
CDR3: CASSQDHETSGTNEQFF
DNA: TGCGCCAGCAGCCAAGATCATGAGACTAGCGGGACTAATGAGCAGTTCTTC

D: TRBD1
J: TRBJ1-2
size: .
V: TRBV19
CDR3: CASSMLPTGGGYGYTF
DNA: TGTGCCAGTAGTATGCTCCCCACAGGGGGCGGTTATGGCTACACCTTC

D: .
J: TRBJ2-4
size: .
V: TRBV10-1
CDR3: CASSESGATIQYF
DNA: TGCGCCAGCAGTGAGTCTGGGGCTACAATTCAGTACTTC